The next 30 T cell receptor beta chains were all read from a single sample in a study of T cells in women clearing cervical HPV infection. Libraries were prepared by immunoSEQ multiplex PCR; TCRdb keeps only in-frame clonotypes and omits some of them. The table counts 35,000 to 45,000 clones; more than 1% lies in the top ten. The sample comprised blood buffy coat. Receptor source: a woman aged 18-69 years with a cervical HPV16 infection that either progressed to CIN3+ or cleared (not recorded which).

The CDR3 spells CASSSGQGDEQFF. Incomplete CDR3 DNA: TGTGCCAGTAGTAGCGGACAGGGGGATGAG. V gene TRBV19 combines with J gene TRBJ2-1; 10 nucleotides line up with TRBD1. The read ends 3 residues before the CDR3 terminus; that terminus is restored from the germline J gene. The trim removed 4 bases at V and 8 bases at J, leaving 2 bases unmatched. The CDR3 spans 13 residues. Germline-derived CDR1 and CDR2 are LNHDA and SQIVND (reference sequence). Based on the CDR3 plus reference TRBV19 and TRBJ2-1, the full variable domain is DGGITQSPKYLFRKEGQNVTLSCEQNLNHDAMYWYRQDPGQGLRLIYYSQIVNDFQKGDIAEGYSVSREKKESFPLTVTSAQKNPTAFYLCASSSGQGDEQFFGPGTRLTVL.

Worth noting for this clone: Read sequence stops 3 residues before the CDR3 end, and the germline J gene provides the missing end. The gene calls are TRBV28 and TRBJ2-7, with 8 bases identical to TRBD1. V lost 6 bases to trimming and J lost 0 bases; unmatched junction nucleotides: 7. Germline values: CDR1 MDHEN, CDR2 SYDVKM. The CDR3 is made up of 15 amino acids. The chain's CDR3 is CASRDRVMVSYEQYF. The covered CDR3 bases are TGTGCCAGCAGGGACAGGGTAATGGTCTCCTACGAG.

CDR3 region: CASSLGDGGQETQYF. The sequenced part of the CDR3 DNA is TGCGCCAGCAGCTTGGGAGATGGCGGTCAAGAGACC. The genes are TRBV5-1 and TRBJ2-5, with D unresolved. The read is 3 residues too short to cover the CDR3 end, so that end is filled in from the germline J gene. Trimming cost V 0 bases and J 2 bases, with 11 bases left between them. The germline V gene has CDR1 SGHRS and CDR2 YFSETQ. The CDR3 has 15 residues.

About this clone: The CDR3 end lies 3 residues beyond the end of the read and is filled in from the germline J gene. The rearrangement uses TRBV19 and TRBJ2-2; D possibly corresponds to TRBD1 (5 bases). The CDR3 loop spans 16 amino acids. Germline V CDR1 and CDR2: LNHDA, SQIVND (reference sequence). The CDR3 loop reads CASSIGNQGRNSPLFF. Incomplete CDR3 DNA: TGTGCCAGTAGTATAGGAAATCAGGGAAGGAATTCACCG.

On this clone itself: The read halts 3 residues ahead of the CDR3 end, with the missing end drawn from the germline J gene. The J gene is TRBJ2-1, the V gene TRBV7-3, with D perhaps TRBD2 (6 bases). The CDR3 sequence is 16 residues long. Germline lookup yields CDR1 SGHTA and CDR2 FQGTGA. V was trimmed by 5 bases and J by 0 bases, leaving 14 bases between them. The CDR3 region is CASSPMGRGSYNEQFF. The CDR3 bases that were read are TGTGCCAGCAGCCCTATGGGGCGGGGCTCCTACAATGAG.

About this clone: Read coverage stops 3 residues before the CDR3 terminus; the germline J gene supplies the remainder. V and J are TRBV19 and TRBJ2-5; possible D gene TRBD2, 6 bases. Trimming cost V 3 bases and J 4 bases, with 12 bases left between them. This CDR3 is built from 14 residues. In germline, CDR1 is LNHDA, CDR2 SQIVND (reference sequence). CDR3 DNA, as far as it was read: TGTGCCAGTAGTATCGGCGGGACTGCAGAGACC. This sequence encodes CASSIGGTAET. The whole CDR3 sequence reads CASSIGGTAETQYF.

Comment on this clone: The DNA ends 3 residues before the CDR3 does, and the rest of the CDR3 is filled in from the germline J gene. J is TRBJ1-5 and V is TRBV5-1, with D possibly matching TRBD1 (5 bases). V was trimmed by 0 bases and J by 9 bases, leaving 13 bases between them. Germline CDR1 reads SGHRS; CDR2 reads YFSETQ. CDR3 size: 14 residues. CDR3 DNA (partial): TGCGCCAGCAGCTTGGGAGGGGATCCTTCGCCC. Protein: CASSLGGDPSP. The entire CDR3 protein is CASSLGGDPSPQHF.

About this clone itself: The CDR3 is cut off 3 residues early in the read; its end comes from the germline J gene. The V gene is TRBV5-1, the J gene TRBJ1-6; D is ambiguous. Trimming shortened V by 7 bases and J by 6 bases, and 8 bases separated the two germline ends. CDR1 SGHRS and CDR2 YFSETQ come from the germline V gene. The CDR3 loop spans 12 amino acids. The CDR3 sequence is CASAAGNSPLHF. The DNA read from the CDR3 is TGCGCCAGCGCGGCGGGTAATTCACCC.

As to this clone: The CDR3 is cut off 3 residues early in the read; its end comes from the germline J gene. The chain has TRBV5-1 and TRBJ2-5; D perhaps matches TRBD2 (7 bases). Germline V gives CDR1 SGHRS, CDR2 YFSETQ. Deletions cut 0 bases from V and 4 bases from J, with 13 bases between. There are 15 residues in the CDR3. Incomplete CDR3 DNA: TGCGCCAGCAGCTTGGAAGGGGGGGCCCGAGAGACC. Protein product: CASSLEGGARET. The entire CDR3 reads CASSLEGGARETQYF.

Remarks on this clone: The read terminates 3 residues ahead of where the CDR3 ends, so the germline J gene completes it. This chain joins TRBV11-3 and TRBJ2-2, with D possibly matching TRBD2 (5 bases). From germline, CDR1 is SGHNT and CDR2 YENEEA. The CDR3 totals 15 residues. Trimming took 5 bases from V and 3 from J, leaving 13 bases between them. The CDR3 bases that were read are TGTGCCAGCAGCCCCCCCGGGGAACACACCGGGGAG. Translating gives CASSPPGEHTGE. The entire CDR3 sequence reads CASSPPGEHTGELFF.

As concerns this clone: Read sequence stops 3 residues before the CDR3 end, and the germline J gene provides the missing end. The rearrangement links TRBV7-3 to TRBJ1-1, with 9 bases matching TRBD1. The CDR3 runs 15 residues. The V and J ends lost 4 bases and 0 bases, in that order; junction bases with no gene match: 3. Germline V gene data show CDR1 as SGHTA and CDR2 as FQGTGA. CDR3: CASSSTGGLNTEAFF. The sequenced part of the CDR3 DNA is TGTGCCAGCAGCTCGACAGGGGGGTTGAACACTGAA.

Details on this clone: The CDR3 end falls 3 residues outside the read, so it is completed with the germline J gene. The chain employs TRBV9 and TRBJ2-7, with D tentatively TRBD1 (5 bases). Germline V gene data show CDR1 as SGDLS and CDR2 as YYNGEE. CDR3 length equals 14 residues. V dropped 4 bases and J dropped 2 bases, with 13 bases sitting between them. CDR3 in amino acids: CASSPLDITYEQYF. The CDR3 DNA, read in part, is TGTGCCAGCAGCCCTCTGGACATAACCTACGAG.

Comments on this clone: The DNA ends 3 residues before the CDR3 does, and the rest of the CDR3 is filled in from the germline J gene. This rearrangement joins TRBV18 to TRBJ1-1, with 10 bases fitting TRBD1. Germline values: CDR1 KGHSH, CDR2 LQKENI. V lost 3 bases, J lost 0 bases, and 1 base stayed unmatched. CDR3 length: 15 residues. CDR3: CASSPGTGVNTEAFF. The CDR3 bases that were read are TGTGCCAGCTCACCCGGGACAGGGGTGAACACTGAA.

Remarks on this clone: The CDR3 end is not reached by the read, which stops 3 residues before it; the germline J gene fills it in. This chain links TRBV24-1 with TRBJ2-7; D possibly corresponds to TRBD1 (5 bases). V dropped 4 bases and J dropped 2 bases, with 14 bases sitting between them. CDR1 and CDR2 from the germline V gene are KGHDR and SFDVKD. This CDR3 has 15 residues. The CDR3 protein is CATSDTQTVTYEQYF. The sequenced CDR3 bases are TGTGCCACCAGTGACACCCAGACAGTAACCTACGAG.

Worth noting for this clone: The read is 3 residues too short to cover the CDR3 end, so that end is filled in from the germline J gene. This chain joins TRBV18 and TRBJ2-7, with 7 bases that match TRBD2. In germline, CDR1 is KGHSH, CDR2 LQKENI. The CDR3 runs 15 residues. Germline trimming cut 3 bases from V and 2 bases from J; bases unmatched to any gene: 7. The DNA read from the CDR3 is TGTGCCAGCTCACCCGCCCGGACTAGTCCCTACGAG. Translating gives CASSPARTSPYE. The full CDR3 sequence reads CASSPARTSPYEQYF.

A note on this clone: Sequencing ends 3 residues short of the CDR3 end; the germline J gene provides the rest. The chain links TRBV7-3 to TRBJ1-2; maybe TRBD1 (6 bases). The CDR3 length is 14 residues. V lost 7 bases to trimming and J lost 3 bases, with 15 bases between them. Germline CDR1 and CDR2: SGHTA and FQGTGA. The CDR3 here is CASITLEGDYGYTF. Incomplete CDR3 DNA: TGTGCCAGCATCACACTGGAGGGGGACTATGGC.

CDR3 bases read: TGCAGCTCCGAAGGGGGGGATAGCAATCAGCCC. This gives the protein CSSEGGDSNQP. The CDR3 as a whole reads CSSEGGDSNQPQHF. This chain links TRBV29-1 with TRBJ1-5, with D perhaps matching TRBD1 (6 bases). The read gets to within 3 residues of the CDR3 end, and the germline J gene fills in the rest. The germline V gene has CDR1 SQVTM and CDR2 ANQGSEA. The germline V and J ends were trimmed by 8 bases and 0 bases, with 14 bases remaining between them. This CDR3 is 14 amino acids long.

On this clone itself: The sequence runs out 3 residues before the end of the CDR3; the remainder is reconstructed from the germline J gene. The V and J genes are TRBV28 and TRBJ2-5, with no clear D. Trimming took 7 bases from V and 2 from J, leaving 14 bases between them. The germline CDR1 and CDR2 sequences are MDHEN and SYDVKM. The CDR3 length is 14 residues. CDR3 bases read: TGTGCCAGCAACCGTGACTTGAGGCAAGAGACC. Translating gives CASNRDLRQET. The CDR3 in full is CASNRDLRQETQYF.

CDR3 amino acids: CSARPQNTEAFF. The DNA read from the CDR3 is TGCAGTGCTCGCCCCCAGAATACTGAA. This sequence joins TRBV20-1 and TRBJ1-1; D gene uncertain. The read is 3 residues too short to cover the CDR3 end, so that end is filled in from the germline J gene. V lost 5 bases to trimming and J lost 5 bases, with 12 bases between them. The CDR3 contains 12 residues. Germline CDR1 is DFQATT and CDR2 is SNEGSKA (reference sequence).

Comment on this clone: The missing CDR3 end, 3 residues past where the read stops, is filled in from the germline J gene. V and J are TRBV7-9 and TRBJ2-5; possible D gene TRBD2, 7 bases. Deletions cut 4 bases from V and 4 bases from J, with 10 bases between. Germline V gene sequence: CDR1 SEHNR, CDR2 FQNEAQ (reference sequence). This CDR3 comprises 13 residues. CDR3 DNA, as far as it was read: TGTGCCAGCAGCTCCGGGGGGCGAGAGACC. Residues: CASSSGGRET. The full CDR3 is CASSSGGRETQYF.

To note about this clone: The CDR3 extends 3 residues past the end of the read, so its final part is completed from the germline J gene. The chain couples TRBV5-1 to TRBJ2-3; D gene uncertain. The V end lost 6 bases, the J end lost 0 bases, and 14 bases lay between the germline ends. Germline V CDR1 and CDR2: SGHRS, YFSETQ. The CDR3 runs 15 residues. Partial CDR3 DNA: TGCGCCAGCACCCTCCAACAGCCTAGCACAGATACG. This encodes CASTLQQPSTDT. The complete CDR3 protein is CASTLQQPSTDTQYF.

Of note for this clone: With the read ending 3 residues before the CDR3 end, the germline J gene is used to fill in that end. The rearrangement links TRBV19 to TRBJ2-7, with a tentative D call TRBD1 (6 bases). Germline values: CDR1 LNHDA, CDR2 SQIVND (reference sequence). This CDR3 is 15 amino acids long. Trimming shortened V by 3 bases and J by 3 bases, and 15 bases separated the two germline ends. CDR3: CASSISPGADYEQYF. CDR3 DNA, as far as it was read: TGTGCCAGTAGTATCAGCCCAGGGGCAGACTACGAG.

About this clone itself: The read is 3 residues too short to cover the CDR3 end, so that end is filled in from the germline J gene. The V call is TRBV7-9, the J call TRBJ1-2; possibly TRBD1 for D (5 bases). This CDR3 is built from 13 residues. Germline CDR1 and CDR2: SEHNR and FQNEAQ (reference sequence). The CDR3 protein is CASSSGEYNDYTF. The part of the CDR3 DNA that was read is TGTGCCAGCAGCTCGGGGGAGTACAATGAC.

With respect to this clone: The CDR3 end is not reached by the read, which stops 3 residues before it; the germline J gene fills it in. The V call is TRBV5-5, the J call TRBJ2-1; tentatively, D is TRBD2 (6 bases). V lost 9 bases, J lost 9 bases, and 19 bases lay in between. The CDR3 consists of 13 residues. Germline lookup yields CDR1 SGHKS and CDR2 YYEKEE (reference sequence). The CDR3 is CATGGMGLSEQFF. CDR3 DNA (partial): TGTGCCACCGGGGGTATGGGGTTGAGTGAG.

In regard to this clone: The read terminates 3 residues before the CDR3 end, so the remaining end is supplied by the germline J gene. The chain joins TRBV5-6 to TRBJ2-3, with TRBD1 identical over 11 bases. V lost 6 bases, J lost 6 bases, and 9 bases stayed unmatched. Germline V lookup: CDR1 SGHDT, CDR2 YYEEEE. This CDR3 is built from 15 residues. The CDR3 loop is CASTRTGGRVDTQYF. The covered CDR3 bases are TGTGCCAGCACTAGGACAGGGGGCAGGGTGGATACG.

CDR3 protein: CASSESFTGDYEQYF. Partial CDR3 DNA: TGTGCCAGCAGTGAATCCTTCACAGGGGACTACGAG. The chain carries TRBV6-1 and TRBJ2-7; 7 nucleotides line up with TRBD1. The missing CDR3 end, 3 residues past where the read stops, is filled in from the germline J gene. CDR3 length: 15 amino acids. Per the germline V gene, CDR1 is MNHNS and CDR2 is SASEGT. With 2 bases clipped from V and 3 bases from J, the junction kept 7 bases outside the gene matches.

About this clone: Coverage ceases 3 residues before the CDR3 finishes, and the germline J gene fills in the end. The chain is built from TRBV11-2 and TRBJ2-5, with 12 bases aligning to TRBD1. The germline gives CDR1 SGHAT, CDR2 FQNNGV. The V and J ends lost 5 bases and 5 bases, in that order; junction bases with no gene match: 6. The CDR3 is 15 residues long. This chain's CDR3 is CASSPGTGGGETQYF. CDR3 DNA, as far as it was read: TGTGCCAGCAGCCCCGGGACAGGGGGCGGGGAGACC. The variable domain in full, completed from reference TRBV11-2 and TRBJ2-5, reads EAGVAQSPRYKIIEKRQSVAFWCNPISGHATLYWYQQILGQGPKLLIQFQNNGVVDDSQLPKDRFSAERLKGVDSTLKIQPAKLEDSAVYLCASSPGTGGGETQYFGPGTRLLVL.

Concerning this clone itself: The CDR3 end is not reached by the read, which stops 3 residues before it; the germline J gene fills it in. This sequence joins TRBV30 and TRBJ1-4, with 8 bases lining up with TRBD1. The CDR3 consists of 13 residues. With V trimmed by 4 bases and J by 8 bases, 6 bases remained unmatched. Germline CDR1 reads GTSNPN; CDR2 reads SVGIG (reference sequence). The CDR3 spells CAWNHRGDEKLFF. The covered CDR3 bases are TGTGCCTGGAATCACAGGGGGGACGAAAAA.

In the case of this clone: The read terminates 3 residues ahead of where the CDR3 ends, so the germline J gene completes it. This sequence joins TRBV20-1 and TRBJ2-3; D is unclear. CDR1 and CDR2 (germline): DFQATT, SNEGSKA (reference sequence). The CDR3 has 12 residues. V lost 3 bases and J 4 bases, leaving 8 bases between the germline ends. CDR3 bases read: TGCAGTGCTAGGACTTACGCAGATACG. Protein: CSARTYADT. The whole CDR3 sequence is CSARTYADTQYF.

With respect to this clone: Read sequence stops 3 residues before the CDR3 end, and the germline J gene provides the missing end. This chain links TRBV11-2 with TRBJ1-6; 9 bases agree with TRBD1. The germline V gene encodes CDR1 SGHAT and CDR2 FQNNGV. The CDR3 covers 15 residues. V trimming: 0 bases; J trimming: 10 bases; junction bases outside the gene matches: 4. CDR3 DNA (partial): TGTGCCAGCAGCTTAGAGCCCGGGACAGGGTCACCC. This gives the protein CASSLEPGTGSP. The entire CDR3 sequence reads CASSLEPGTGSPLHF.